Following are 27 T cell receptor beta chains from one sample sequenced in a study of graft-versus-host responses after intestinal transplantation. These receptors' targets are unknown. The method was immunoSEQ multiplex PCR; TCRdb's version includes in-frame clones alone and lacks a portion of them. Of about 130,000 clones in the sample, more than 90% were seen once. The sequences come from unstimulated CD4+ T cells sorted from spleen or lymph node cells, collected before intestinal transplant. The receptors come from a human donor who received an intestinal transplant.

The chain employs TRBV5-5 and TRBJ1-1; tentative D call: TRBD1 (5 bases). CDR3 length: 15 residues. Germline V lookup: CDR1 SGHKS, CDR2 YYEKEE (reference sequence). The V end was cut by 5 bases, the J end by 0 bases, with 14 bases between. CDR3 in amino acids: CASRTPGTVNTEAFF. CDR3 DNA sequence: TGTGCCAGCAGAACTCCCGGGACCGTGAACACTGAAGCTTTCTTT.

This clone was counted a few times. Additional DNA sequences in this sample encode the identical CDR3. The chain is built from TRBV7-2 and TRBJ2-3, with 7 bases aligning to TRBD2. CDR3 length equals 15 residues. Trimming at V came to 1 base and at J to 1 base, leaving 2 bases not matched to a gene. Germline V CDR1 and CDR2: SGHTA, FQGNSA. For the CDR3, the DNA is TGTGCCAGCAGCTTAGTGGCGGGGGGCACAGATACGCAGTATTTT. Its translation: CASSLVAGGTDTQYF. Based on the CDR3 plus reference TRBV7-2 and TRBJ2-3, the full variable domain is GAGVSQSPSNKVTEKGKDVELRCDPISGHTALYWYRQSLGQGLEFLIYFQGNSAPDKSGLPSDRFSAERTGGSVSTLTIQRTQQEDSAVYLCASSLVAGGTDTQYFGPGTRLTVL.

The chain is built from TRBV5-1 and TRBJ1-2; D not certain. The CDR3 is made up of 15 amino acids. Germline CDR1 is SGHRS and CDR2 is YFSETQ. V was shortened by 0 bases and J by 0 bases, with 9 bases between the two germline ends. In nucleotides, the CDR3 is TGCGCCAGCAGCTTGGACCCGACCGCTAACTATGGCTACACCTTC. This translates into CASSLDPTANYGYTF.

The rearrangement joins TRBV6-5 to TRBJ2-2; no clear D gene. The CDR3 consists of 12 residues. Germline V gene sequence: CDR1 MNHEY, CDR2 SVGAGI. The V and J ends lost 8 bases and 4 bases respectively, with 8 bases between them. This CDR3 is CASRPGTGELFF. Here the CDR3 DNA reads TGTGCCAGCCGCCCGGGCACCGGGGAGCTGTTTTTT.

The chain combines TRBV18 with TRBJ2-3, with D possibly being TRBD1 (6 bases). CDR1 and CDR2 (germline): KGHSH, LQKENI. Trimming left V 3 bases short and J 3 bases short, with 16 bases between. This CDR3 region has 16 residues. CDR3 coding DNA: TGTGCCAGCTCACCGGCTTACAGGGTCGGAACAGATACGCAGTATTTT. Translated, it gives CASSPAYRVGTDTQYF. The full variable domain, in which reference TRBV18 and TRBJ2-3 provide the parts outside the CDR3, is NAGVMQNPRHLVRRRGQEARLRCSPMKGHSHVYWYRQLPEEGLKFMVYLQKENIIDESGMPKERFSAEFPKEGPSILRIQQVVRGDSAAYFCASSPAYRVGTDTQYFGPGTRLTVL.

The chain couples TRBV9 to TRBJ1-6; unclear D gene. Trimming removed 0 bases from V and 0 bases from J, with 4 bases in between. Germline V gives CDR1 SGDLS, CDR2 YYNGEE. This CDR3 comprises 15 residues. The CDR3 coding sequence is TGTGCCAGCAGCGTAGGCACCTCCTATAATTCACCCCTCCACTTT. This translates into CASSVGTSYNSPLHF.

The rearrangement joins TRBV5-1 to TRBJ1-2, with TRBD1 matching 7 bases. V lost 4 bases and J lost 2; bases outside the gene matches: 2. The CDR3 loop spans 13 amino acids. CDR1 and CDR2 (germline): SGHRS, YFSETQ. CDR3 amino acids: CASSPGQNYGYTF. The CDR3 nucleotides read TGCGCCAGCAGCCCGGGACAGAACTATGGCTACACCTTC.

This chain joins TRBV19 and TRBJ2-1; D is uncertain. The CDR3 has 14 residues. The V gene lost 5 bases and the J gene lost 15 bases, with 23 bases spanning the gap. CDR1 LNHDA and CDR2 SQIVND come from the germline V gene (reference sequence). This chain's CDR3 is CASSREPQSPVGFF. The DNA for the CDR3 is TGTGCCAGTAGTCGCGAACCCCAGAGTCCGGTGGGGTTCTTC. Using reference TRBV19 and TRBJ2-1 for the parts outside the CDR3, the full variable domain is DGGITQSPKYLFRKEGQNVTLSCEQNLNHDAMYWYRQDPGQGLRLIYYSQIVNDFQKGDIAEGYSVSREKKESFPLTVTSAQKNPTAFYLCASSREPQSPVGFFGPGTRLTVL.

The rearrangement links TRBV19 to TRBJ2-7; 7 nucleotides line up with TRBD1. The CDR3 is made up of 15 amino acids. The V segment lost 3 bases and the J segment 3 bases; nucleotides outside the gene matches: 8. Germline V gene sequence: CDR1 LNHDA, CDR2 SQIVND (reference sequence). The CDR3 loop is CASSMPNRGRYEQYF. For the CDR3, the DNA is TGTGCCAGTAGTATGCCGAACAGGGGCCGCTACGAGCAGTACTTC.

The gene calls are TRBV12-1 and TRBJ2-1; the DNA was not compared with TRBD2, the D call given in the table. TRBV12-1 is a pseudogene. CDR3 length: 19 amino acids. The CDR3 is CASSSGTSGAGSSYNEQFF. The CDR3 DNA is TGTGCCAGCAGTTCGGGGACTAGCGGGGCTGGTAGCTCCTACAATGAGCAGTTCTTC.

The CDR3 coding sequence is TGTGCCAGCCTAGCGGGGGGTGCAGATACGCAGTATTTT. Encoded protein: CASLAGGADTQYF. J is TRBJ2-3 and V is TRBV18; 11 bases fit TRBD2. V shed 8 bases, J shed 4 bases, and the junction held 2 bases outside the gene matches. The CDR3 length is 13 residues. Germline CDR1 KGHSH, CDR2 LQKENI.

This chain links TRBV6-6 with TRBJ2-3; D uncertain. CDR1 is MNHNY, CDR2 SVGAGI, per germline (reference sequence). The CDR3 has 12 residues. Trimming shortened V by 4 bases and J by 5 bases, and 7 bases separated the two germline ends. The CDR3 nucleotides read TGTGCCAGCAGTTCCCCCGGAGATACGCAGTATTTT. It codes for CASSSPGDTQYF.

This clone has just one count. The CDR3 DNA follows: TGTGCCAGCAGCGAGGGACAGGGGAGGGAGCAGTACTTC. Translation gives CASSEGQGREQYF. The chain is built from TRBV7-3 and TRBJ2-7; TRBD1 aligns across 10 bases. Trimming removed 5 bases from V and 7 bases from J; junction bases left unmatched: 5. The germline CDR1 and CDR2 sequences are SGHTA and FQGTGA. This CDR3 is 13 amino acids long.

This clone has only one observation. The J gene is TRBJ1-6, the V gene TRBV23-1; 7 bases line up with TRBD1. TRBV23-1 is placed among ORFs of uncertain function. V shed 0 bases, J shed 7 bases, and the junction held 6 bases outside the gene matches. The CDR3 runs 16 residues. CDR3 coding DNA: TGCGCCAGCAGTCAATCGGAGGACAGGTTGAATTCACCCCTCCACTTT. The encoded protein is CASSQSEDRLNSPLHF.

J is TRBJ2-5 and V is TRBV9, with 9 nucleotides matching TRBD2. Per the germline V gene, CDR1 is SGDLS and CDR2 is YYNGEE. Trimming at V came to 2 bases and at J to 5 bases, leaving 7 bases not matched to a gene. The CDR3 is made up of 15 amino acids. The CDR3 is CASSVMSGGSETQYF. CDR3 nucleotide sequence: TGTGCCAGCAGCGTTATGAGCGGGGGGTCGGAGACCCAGTACTTC.

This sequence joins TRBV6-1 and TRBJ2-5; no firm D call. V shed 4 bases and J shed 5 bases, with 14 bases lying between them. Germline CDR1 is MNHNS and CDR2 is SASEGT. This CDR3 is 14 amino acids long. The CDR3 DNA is TGTGCCAGCAGTGTGGGCCCCGCCCGGGAGACCCAGTACTTC. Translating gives CASSVGPARETQYF.

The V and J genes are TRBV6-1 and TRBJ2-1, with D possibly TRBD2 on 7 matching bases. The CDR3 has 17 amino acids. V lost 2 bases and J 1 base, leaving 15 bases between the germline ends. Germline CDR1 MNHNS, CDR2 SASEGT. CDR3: CASSERGDGGSYNEQFF. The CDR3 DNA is TGTGCCAGCAGTGAAAGGGGGGACGGGGGGTCCTACAATGAGCAGTTCTTC.

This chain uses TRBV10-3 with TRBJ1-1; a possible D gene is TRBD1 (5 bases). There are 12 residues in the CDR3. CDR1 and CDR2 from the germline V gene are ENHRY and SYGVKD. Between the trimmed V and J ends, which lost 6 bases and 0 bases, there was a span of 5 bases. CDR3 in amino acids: CAIRDMNTEAFF. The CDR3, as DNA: TGTGCCATCAGGGACATGAACACTGAAGCTTTCTTT.

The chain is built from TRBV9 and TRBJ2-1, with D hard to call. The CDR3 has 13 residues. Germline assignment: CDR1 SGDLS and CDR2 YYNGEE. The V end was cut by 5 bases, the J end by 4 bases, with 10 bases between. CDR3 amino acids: CASSADGYNEQFF. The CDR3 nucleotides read TGTGCCAGCAGTGCAGACGGGTACAATGAGCAGTTCTTC.

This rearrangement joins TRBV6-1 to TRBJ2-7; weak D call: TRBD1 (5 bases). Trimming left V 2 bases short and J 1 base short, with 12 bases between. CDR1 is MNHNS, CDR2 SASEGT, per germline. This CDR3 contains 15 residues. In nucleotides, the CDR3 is TGTGCCAGCAGTGAAAGGCGCAGGGTATCCTACGAGCAGTACTTC. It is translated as CASSERRRVSYEQYF.

DNA of the CDR3: TGCAGCGTTGAATGGCAGGTGAGAGAGACCCAGTACTTC. Protein: CSVEWQVRETQYF. V usage is TRBV29-1 and J usage is TRBJ2-5; D not certain. From germline, CDR1 is SQVTM and CDR2 ANQGSEA. The CDR3 spans 13 residues. The V end lost 2 bases, the J end lost 4 bases, and 11 bases lay between the germline ends.

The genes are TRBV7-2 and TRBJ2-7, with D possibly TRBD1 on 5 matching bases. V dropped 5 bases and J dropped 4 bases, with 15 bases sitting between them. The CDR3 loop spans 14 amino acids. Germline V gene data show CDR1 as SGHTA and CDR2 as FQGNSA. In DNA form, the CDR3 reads TGTGCCAGCAGCCGATCCGGAACAGGTTACGAGCAGTACTTC. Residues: CASSRSGTGYEQYF.

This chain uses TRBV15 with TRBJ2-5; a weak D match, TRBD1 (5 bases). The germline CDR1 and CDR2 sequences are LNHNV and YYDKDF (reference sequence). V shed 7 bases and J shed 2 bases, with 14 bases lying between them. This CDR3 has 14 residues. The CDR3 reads CATKGKVEQETQYF. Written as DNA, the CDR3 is TGTGCCACCAAGGGGAAAGTTGAACAAGAGACCCAGTACTTC.

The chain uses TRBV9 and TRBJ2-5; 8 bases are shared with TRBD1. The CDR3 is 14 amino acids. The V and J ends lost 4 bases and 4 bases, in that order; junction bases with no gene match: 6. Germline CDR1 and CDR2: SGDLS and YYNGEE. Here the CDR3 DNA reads TGTGCCAGCAGCCGCGCAGACAGGGGAGAGACCCAGTACTTC. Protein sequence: CASSRADRGETQYF.

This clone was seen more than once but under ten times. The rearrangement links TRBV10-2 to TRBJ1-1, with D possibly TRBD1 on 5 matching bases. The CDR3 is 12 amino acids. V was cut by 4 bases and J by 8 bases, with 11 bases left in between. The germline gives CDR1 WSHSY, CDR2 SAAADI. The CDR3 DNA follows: TGCGCCAGCAGTGCAGGGTGGCAAGAAGCTTTCTTT. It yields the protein CASSAGWQEAFF.

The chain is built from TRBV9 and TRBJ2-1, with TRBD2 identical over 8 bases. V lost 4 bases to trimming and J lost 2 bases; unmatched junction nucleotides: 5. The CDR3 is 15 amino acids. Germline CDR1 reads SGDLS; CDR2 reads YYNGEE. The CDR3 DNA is TGTGCCAGCAGCCTTAGCGGGGAACCCTACAATGAGCAGTTCTTC. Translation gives CASSLSGEPYNEQFF.

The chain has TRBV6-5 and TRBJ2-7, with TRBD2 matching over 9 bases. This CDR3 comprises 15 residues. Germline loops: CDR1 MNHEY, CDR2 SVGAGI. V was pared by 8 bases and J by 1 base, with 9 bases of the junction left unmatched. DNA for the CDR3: TGTGCCAGCGGCGGGGGGGTAAAACTATCCTACGAGCAGTACTTC. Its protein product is CASGGGVKLSYEQYF.